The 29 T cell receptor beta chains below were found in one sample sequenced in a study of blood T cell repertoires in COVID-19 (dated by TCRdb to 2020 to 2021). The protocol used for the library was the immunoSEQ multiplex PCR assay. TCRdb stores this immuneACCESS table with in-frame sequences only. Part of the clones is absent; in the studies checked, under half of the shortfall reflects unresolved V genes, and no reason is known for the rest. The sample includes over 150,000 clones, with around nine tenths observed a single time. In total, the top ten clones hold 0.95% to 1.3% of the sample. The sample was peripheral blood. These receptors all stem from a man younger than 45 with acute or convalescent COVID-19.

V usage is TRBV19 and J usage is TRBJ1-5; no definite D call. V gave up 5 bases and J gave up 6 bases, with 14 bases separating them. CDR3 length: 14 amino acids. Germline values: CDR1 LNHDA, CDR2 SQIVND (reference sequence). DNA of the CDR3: TGTGCCAGTAGTGGCGCGGGAACGCGTCAGCCCCAGCATTTT. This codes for CASSGAGTRQPQHF. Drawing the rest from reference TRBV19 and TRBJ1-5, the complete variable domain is DGGITQSPKYLFRKEGQNVTLSCEQNLNHDAMYWYRQDPGQGLRLIYYSQIVNDFQKGDIAEGYSVSREKKESFPLTVTSAQKNPTAFYLCASSGAGTRQPQHFGDGTRLSIL.

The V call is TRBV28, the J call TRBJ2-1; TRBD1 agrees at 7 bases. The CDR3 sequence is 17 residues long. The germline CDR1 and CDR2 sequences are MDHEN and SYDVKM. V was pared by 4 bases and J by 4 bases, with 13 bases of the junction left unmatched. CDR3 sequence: CASSSKTGQVRYNEQFF. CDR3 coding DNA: TGTGCCAGCAGTTCCAAGACCGGACAGGTACGATACAATGAGCAGTTCTTC.

The CDR3 loop is CASSVSQGNTEAFF. DNA for the CDR3: TGTGCCAGCAGCGTCAGCCAGGGGAACACTGAAGCTTTCTTT. The rearrangement uses TRBV9 and TRBJ1-1, with D possibly matching TRBD1 (5 bases). Germline V gene sequence: CDR1 SGDLS, CDR2 YYNGEE. Trimming shortened V by 2 bases and J by 1 base, and 9 bases separated the two germline ends. The CDR3 totals 14 residues.

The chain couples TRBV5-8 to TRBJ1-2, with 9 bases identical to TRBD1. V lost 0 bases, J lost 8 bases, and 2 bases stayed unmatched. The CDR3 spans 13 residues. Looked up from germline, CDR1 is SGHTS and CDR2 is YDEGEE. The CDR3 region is CASSLDRGQGYTF. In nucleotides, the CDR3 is TGTGCCAGCAGCTTGGACAGGGGGCAAGGCTACACCTTC.

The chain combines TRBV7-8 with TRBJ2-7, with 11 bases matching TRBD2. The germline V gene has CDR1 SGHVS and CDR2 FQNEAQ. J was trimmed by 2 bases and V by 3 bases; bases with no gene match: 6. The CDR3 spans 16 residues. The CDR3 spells CASSFRTSGSAYEQYF. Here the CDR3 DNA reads TGTGCCAGCAGCTTCCGGACTAGCGGGTCGGCCTACGAGCAGTACTTC.

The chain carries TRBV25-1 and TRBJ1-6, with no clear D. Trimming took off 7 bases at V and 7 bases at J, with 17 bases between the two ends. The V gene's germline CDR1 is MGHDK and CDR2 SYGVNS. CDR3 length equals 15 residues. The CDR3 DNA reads TGTGCCAGCACTCAAGGCGCGGATCGGAATTCACCCCTCCACTTT. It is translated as CASTQGADRNSPLHF.

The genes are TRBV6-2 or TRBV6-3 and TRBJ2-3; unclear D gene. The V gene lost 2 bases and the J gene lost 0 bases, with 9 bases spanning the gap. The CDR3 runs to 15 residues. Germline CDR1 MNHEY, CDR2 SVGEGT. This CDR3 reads CASSYRDSSTDTQYF. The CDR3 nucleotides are TGTGCCAGCAGTTACAGAGATTCTAGCACAGATACGCAGTATTTT.

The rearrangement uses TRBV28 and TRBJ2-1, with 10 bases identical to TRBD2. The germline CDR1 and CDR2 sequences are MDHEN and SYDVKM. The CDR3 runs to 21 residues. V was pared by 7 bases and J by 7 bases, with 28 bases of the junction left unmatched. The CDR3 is CASTPSLWTLAGVQVRNEQFF. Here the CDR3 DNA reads TGTGCCAGCACCCCATCCCTCTGGACGCTAGCGGGAGTCCAGGTGCGGAATGAGCAGTTCTTC.

CDR3 nucleotide sequence: TGCGCCAGCAGCCAAGATCTTAGGACTAGCGGGAGGGCAGGGGATACGCAGTATTTT. Protein sequence: CASSQDLRTSGRAGDTQYF. This chain connects TRBV4-1 to TRBJ2-3; TRBD2 aligns across 15 bases. V lost 0 bases, J lost 6 bases, and 10 bases stayed unmatched. The V gene's germline CDR1 is MGHRA and CDR2 YSYEKL. This CDR3 region has 19 residues.

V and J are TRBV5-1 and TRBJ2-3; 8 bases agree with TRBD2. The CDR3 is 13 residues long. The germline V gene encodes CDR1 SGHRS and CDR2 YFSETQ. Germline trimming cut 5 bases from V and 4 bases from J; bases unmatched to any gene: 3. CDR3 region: CASSNGGADTQYF. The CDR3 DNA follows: TGCGCCAGCAGTAACGGGGGGGCAGATACGCAGTATTTT.

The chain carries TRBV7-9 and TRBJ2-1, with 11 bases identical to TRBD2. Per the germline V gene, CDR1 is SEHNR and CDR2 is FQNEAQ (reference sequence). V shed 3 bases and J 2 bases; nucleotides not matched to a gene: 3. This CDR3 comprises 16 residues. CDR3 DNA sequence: TGTGCCAGCAGCTTCAATAGCGGGAGGGCCTACAATGAGCAGTTCTTC. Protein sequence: CASSFNSGRAYNEQFF.

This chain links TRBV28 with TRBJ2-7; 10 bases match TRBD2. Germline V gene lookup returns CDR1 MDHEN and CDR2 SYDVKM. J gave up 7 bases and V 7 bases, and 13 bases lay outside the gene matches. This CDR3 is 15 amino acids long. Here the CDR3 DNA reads TGTGCCAGCAACCCTGGGGGGCTAGCGGGAGCGGAGCAGTACTTC. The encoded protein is CASNPGGLAGAEQYF.

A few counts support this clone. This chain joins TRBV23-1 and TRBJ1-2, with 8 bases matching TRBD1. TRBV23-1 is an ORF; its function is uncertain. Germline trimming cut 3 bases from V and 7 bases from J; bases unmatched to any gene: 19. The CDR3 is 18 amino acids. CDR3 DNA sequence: TGCGCCAGCAGTCAGGGCCGGGACAGGCTCACCTCTATACGTGGCTACACCTTC. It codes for CASSQGRDRLTSIRGYTF.

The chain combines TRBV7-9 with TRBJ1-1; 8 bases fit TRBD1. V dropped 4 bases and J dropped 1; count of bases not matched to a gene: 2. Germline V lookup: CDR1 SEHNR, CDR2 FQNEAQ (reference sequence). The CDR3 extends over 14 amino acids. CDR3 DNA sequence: TGTGCCAGCAGCTGGACAGGGACGAACACTGAAGCTTTCTTT. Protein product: CASSWTGTNTEAFF.

CDR3 protein: CAWSFDSTLGTDTQYF. The CDR3 DNA reads as TGTGCCTGGAGCTTTGACTCGACCTTGGGCACAGATACGCAGTATTTT. The rearrangement joins TRBV30 to TRBJ2-3; D gene uncertain. CDR1 GTSNPN and CDR2 SVGIG come from the germline V gene (reference sequence). The CDR3 has 16 amino acids. Trimming pared 3 bases from V and 1 base from J, leaving 17 bases between.

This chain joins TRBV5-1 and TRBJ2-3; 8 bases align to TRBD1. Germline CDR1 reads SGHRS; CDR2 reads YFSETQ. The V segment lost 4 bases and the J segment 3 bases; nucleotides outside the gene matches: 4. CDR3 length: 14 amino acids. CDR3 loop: CASSPRQGTDTQYF. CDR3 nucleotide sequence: TGCGCCAGCAGCCCTAGACAGGGGACAGATACGCAGTATTTT.

The CDR3 is CASSQEEWVGDRVSDTQYF. CDR3 DNA sequence: TGTGCCAGCAGCCAAGAAGAGTGGGTCGGGGACAGGGTATCAGATACGCAGTATTTT. This chain joins TRBV3-1 (or the pseudogene TRBV3-2) and TRBJ2-3, with 9 bases aligning to TRBD1. The CDR3 is made up of 19 amino acids. J lost 4 bases, V lost 0 bases, and 14 bases had no gene match. Per the germline V gene, CDR1 is LGHDT and CDR2 is YNNKEL (reference sequence).

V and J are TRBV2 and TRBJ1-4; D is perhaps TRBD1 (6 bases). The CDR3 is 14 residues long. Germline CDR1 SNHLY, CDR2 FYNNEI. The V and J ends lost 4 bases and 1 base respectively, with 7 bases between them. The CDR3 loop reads CASSAQGTNEKLFF. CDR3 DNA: TGTGCCAGCAGTGCACAGGGAACTAATGAAAAACTGTTTTTT.

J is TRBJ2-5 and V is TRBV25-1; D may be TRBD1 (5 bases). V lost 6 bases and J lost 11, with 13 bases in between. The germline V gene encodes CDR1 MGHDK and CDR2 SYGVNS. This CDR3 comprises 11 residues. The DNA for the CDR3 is TGTGCCAGCAGCCAGGGCCCTCCTCAGTACTTC. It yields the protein CASSQGPPQYF.

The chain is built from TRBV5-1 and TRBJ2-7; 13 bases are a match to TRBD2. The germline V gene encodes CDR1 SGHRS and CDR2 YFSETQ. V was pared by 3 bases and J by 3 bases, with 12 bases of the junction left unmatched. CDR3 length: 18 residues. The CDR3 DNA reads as TGCGCCAGCAGCTACCTACTAGCGGGAGGGCTAGGGGGCTACGAGCAGTACTTC. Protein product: CASSYLLAGGLGGYEQYF.

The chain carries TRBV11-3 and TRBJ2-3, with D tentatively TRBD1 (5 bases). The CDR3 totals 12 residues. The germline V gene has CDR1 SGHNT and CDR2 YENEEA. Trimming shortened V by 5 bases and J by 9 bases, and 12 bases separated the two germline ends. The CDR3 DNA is TGTGCCAGCAGCCCGAACAAGGGGACGCAGTATTTT. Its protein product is CASSPNKGTQYF.

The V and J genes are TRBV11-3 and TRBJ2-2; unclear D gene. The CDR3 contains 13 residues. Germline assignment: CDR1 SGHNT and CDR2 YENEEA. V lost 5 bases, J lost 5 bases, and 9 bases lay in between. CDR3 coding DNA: TGTGCCAGCAGCCGAACAAGTACCGGGGAGCTGTTTTTT. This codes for CASSRTSTGELFF.

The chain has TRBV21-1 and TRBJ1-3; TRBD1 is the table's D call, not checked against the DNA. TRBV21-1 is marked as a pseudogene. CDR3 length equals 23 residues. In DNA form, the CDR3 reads TGTGCCAGCAGCAACTCCGACAGGTCGAGAGACAATGGTCTCTACAACTCTGGAAACACCATATATTTT. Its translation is CASSNSDRSRDNGLYNSGNTIYF.

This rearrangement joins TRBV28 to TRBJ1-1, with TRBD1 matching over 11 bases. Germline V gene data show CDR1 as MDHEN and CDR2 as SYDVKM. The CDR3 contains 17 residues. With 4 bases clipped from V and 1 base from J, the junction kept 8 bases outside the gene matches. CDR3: CASSSTGQGAENTEAFF. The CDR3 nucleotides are TGTGCCAGCAGTTCGACCGGACAGGGGGCCGAGAACACTGAAGCTTTCTTT.

In DNA form, the CDR3 reads TGTGCCAGCAGCTTAGTCAGTTCTTTGCAGGGCTCTAACTATGGCTACACCTTC. This encodes CASSLVSSLQGSNYGYTF. The chain uses TRBV7-9 and TRBJ1-2; D may be TRBD1 (5 bases). V lost 1 base and J lost 0, with 18 bases in between. The V gene's germline CDR1 is SEHNR and CDR2 FQNEAQ (reference sequence). The CDR3 consists of 18 residues.

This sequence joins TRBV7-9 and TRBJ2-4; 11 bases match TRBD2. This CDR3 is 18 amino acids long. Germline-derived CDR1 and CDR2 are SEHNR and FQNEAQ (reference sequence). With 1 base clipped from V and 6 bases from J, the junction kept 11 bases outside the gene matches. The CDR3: CASSLDGLAGGRGNIQYF. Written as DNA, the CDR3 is TGTGCCAGCAGCTTAGATGGTCTAGCGGGAGGTCGGGGAAACATTCAGTACTTC.

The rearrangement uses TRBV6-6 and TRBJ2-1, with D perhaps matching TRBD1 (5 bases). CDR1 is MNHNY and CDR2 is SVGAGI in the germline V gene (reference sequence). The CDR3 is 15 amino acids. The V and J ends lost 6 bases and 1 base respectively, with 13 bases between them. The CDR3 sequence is CASSHEGESYNEQFF. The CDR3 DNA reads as TGTGCCAGCAGCCACGAAGGGGAATCCTACAATGAGCAGTTCTTC.

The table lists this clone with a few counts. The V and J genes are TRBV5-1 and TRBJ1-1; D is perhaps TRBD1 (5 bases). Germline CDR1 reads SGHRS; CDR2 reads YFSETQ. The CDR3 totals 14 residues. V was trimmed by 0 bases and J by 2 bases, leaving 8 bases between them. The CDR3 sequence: CASSLAGGNTEAFF. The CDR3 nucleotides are TGCGCCAGCAGCTTGGCCGGGGGTAACACTGAAGCTTTCTTT. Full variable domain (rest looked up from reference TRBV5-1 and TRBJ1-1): KAGVTQTPRYLIKTRGQQVTLSCSPISGHRSVSWYQQTPGQGLQFLFEYFSETQRNKGNFPGRFSGRQFSNSRSEMNVSTLELGDSALYLCASSLAGGNTEAFFGQGTRLTVV.

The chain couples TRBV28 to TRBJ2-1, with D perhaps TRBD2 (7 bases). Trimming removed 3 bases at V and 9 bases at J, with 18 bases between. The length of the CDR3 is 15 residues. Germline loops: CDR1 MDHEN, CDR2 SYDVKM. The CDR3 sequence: CASSFGGAGGTEQFF. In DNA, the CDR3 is TGTGCCAGCAGTTTTGGGGGGGCCGGAGGGACTGAGCAGTTCTTC.